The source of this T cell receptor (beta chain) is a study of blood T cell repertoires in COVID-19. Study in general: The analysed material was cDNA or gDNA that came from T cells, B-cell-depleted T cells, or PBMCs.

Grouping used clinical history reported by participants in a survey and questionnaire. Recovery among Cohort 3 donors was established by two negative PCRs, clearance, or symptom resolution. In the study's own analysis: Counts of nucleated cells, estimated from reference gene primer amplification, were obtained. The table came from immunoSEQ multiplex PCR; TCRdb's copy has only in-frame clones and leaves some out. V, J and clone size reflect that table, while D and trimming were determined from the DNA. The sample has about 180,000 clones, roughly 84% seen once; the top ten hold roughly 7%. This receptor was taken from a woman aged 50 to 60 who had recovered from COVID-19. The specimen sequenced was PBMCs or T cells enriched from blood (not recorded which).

CDR3: CASSPMDRGYTEAFF. In DNA, the CDR3 is TGTGCCAGCTCACCAATGGACAGGGGGTACACTGAAGCTTTCTTT. The chain recombines TRBV18 with TRBJ1-1; 10 nucleotides match TRBD1. Germline CDR1 is KGHSH and CDR2 is LQKENI. The CDR3 is 15 amino acids. V trimming: 2 bases; J trimming: 3 bases; junction bases outside the gene matches: 3.